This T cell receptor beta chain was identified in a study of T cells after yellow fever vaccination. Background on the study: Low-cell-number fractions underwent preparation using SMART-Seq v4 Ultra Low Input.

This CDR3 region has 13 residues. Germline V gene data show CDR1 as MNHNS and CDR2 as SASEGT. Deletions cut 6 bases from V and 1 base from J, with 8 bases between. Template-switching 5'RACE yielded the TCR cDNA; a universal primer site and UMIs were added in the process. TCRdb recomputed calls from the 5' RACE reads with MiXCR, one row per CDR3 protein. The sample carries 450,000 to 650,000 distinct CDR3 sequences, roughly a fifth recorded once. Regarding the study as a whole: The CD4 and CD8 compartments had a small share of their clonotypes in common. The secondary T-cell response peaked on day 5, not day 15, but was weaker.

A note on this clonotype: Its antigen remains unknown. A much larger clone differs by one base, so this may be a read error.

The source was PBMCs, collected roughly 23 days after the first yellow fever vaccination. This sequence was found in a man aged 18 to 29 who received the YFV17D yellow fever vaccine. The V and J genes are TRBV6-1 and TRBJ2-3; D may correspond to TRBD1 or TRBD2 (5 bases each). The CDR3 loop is CASRGVGTDTQYF. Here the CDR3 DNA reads TGTGCCAGCAGGGGGGTGGGCACAGATACGCAGTATTTT.